The next 6 T cell receptor beta chains were all read from a single sample in a study of blood T cell repertoires in COVID-19. Here immunoSEQ multiplex PCR was the method, and the copy in TCRdb shows in-frame clones only, minus some. The table records 30,000 to 40,000 clones, almost 80% of them present only once. Input material: peripheral blood. These receptors all stem from a woman aged 55-70 years with acute or convalescent COVID-19.

The J gene is TRBJ1-2, the V gene TRBV2, with TRBD1 matching over 9 bases. The CDR3 loop spans 13 amino acids. Germline V gene data show CDR1 as SNHLY and CDR2 as FYNNEI. J gave up 5 bases and V 9 bases, and 7 bases lay outside the gene matches. The CDR3 spells CASTPGQGYGYTF. CDR3 DNA: TGTGCCAGTACGCCGGGACAGGGATATGGCTACACCTTC. Filled out from reference TRBV2 and TRBJ1-2, the complete variable domain reads EPEVTQTPSHQVTQMGQEVILRCVPISNHLYFYWYRQILGQKVEFLVSFYNNEISEKSEIFDDQFSVERPDGSNFTLKIRSTKLEDSAMYFCASTPGQGYGYTFGSGTRLTVV.

The gene calls are TRBV15 and TRBJ2-7, with D possibly being TRBD1 (7 bases). V lost 0 bases and J 7 bases, leaving 16 bases between the germline ends. Germline assignment: CDR1 LNHNV and CDR2 YYDKDF (reference sequence). The CDR3 length is 15 residues. The CDR3 loop reads CATSRDPEGAGEQYF. CDR3 nucleotide sequence: TGTGCCACCAGCAGAGATCCGGAGGGGGCAGGAGAGCAGTACTTC.

This clone was detected only a few times. The chain uses TRBV19 and TRBJ2-4; D not certain. The CDR3 is 14 residues long. The germline V gene has CDR1 LNHDA and CDR2 SQIVND (reference sequence). V lost 5 bases and J 8 bases, leaving 16 bases between the germline ends. The chain's CDR3 is CASSSRSPGDIQYF. CDR3 coding DNA: TGTGCCAGTAGTTCCCGGTCCCCTGGAGACATTCAGTACTTC.

The V and J genes are TRBV29-1 and TRBJ2-2, with D maybe TRBD2 (6 bases). The germline gives CDR1 SQVTM, CDR2 ANQGSEA. The CDR3 covers 12 residues. The V end was cut by 4 bases, the J end by 6 bases, with 9 bases between. The CDR3: CSVVWGAGELFF. The CDR3, as DNA: TGCAGCGTTGTATGGGGGGCCGGGGAGCTGTTTTTT.

The V gene is TRBV4-1, the J gene TRBJ2-4, with D perhaps TRBD2 (6 bases). The CDR3 covers 16 residues. Germline V lookup: CDR1 MGHRA, CDR2 YSYEKL. V shed 0 bases and J shed 8 bases, with 17 bases lying between them. The CDR3 reads CASSQDRHAGGDIQYF. For the CDR3, the DNA is TGCGCCAGCAGCCAAGATAGGCACGCCGGAGGGGACATTCAGTACTTC.

The chain employs TRBV28 and TRBJ2-2; 13 bases align to TRBD2. Unmatched junction bases numbered 16, after V lost 7 bases and J lost 8 bases. The CDR3 consists of 18 residues. The germline V gene has CDR1 MDHEN and CDR2 SYDVKM. CDR3 nucleotides: TGTGCCAGCACCACTGGACTAGCGGGGGCCTATACCGTTGGGGAGCTGTTTTTT. Protein: CASTTGLAGAYTVGELFF. The full variable domain, its missing parts supplied by reference TRBV28 and TRBJ2-2, is DVKVTQSSRYLVKRTGEKVFLECVQDMDHENMFWYRQDPGLGLRLIYFSYDVKMKEKGDIPEGYSVSREKKERFSLILESASTNQTSMYLCASTTGLAGAYTVGELFFGEGSRLTVL.